The sequence of this TCR beta chain was determined in a study of T cells in Graves' hyperthyroidism and ophthalmopathy. V lost 5 bases and J lost 5, with 10 bases in between. This CDR3 contains 13 residues. Germline CDR1 reads SGHTA; CDR2 reads FQGNSA. Hyperthyroidism was newly diagnosed in patients aged 18 to 65 (duration under 2 months). Using around 10 ml of fresh peripheral blood, PBMCs were prepared. TCR beta CDR3 sequences were amplified from RNA transcripts. Initially, a first-round RT-PCR of the TCR CDR3 employed the HTBI primer set. TCRdb fed the multiplex PCR reads into MiXCR, producing one record per CDR3 protein. The sample carries hundreds of thousands of distinct CDR3 sequences, roughly 40% recorded once. Broader study findings: By a 13 V-J model, ophthalmopathy was set apart from stable hyperthyroidism.

There are many counts of this clonotype. Its antigen is as yet unknown. The source is a man between 18 and 29 years old with Graves' hyperthyroidism. V gene TRBV7-2 combines with J gene TRBJ1-5; D is unresolved. The sample comprised blood. Written as DNA, the CDR3 is TGTGCCAGCAGCCCCGACCTTGATCAGCCCCAGCATTTT. Protein: CASSPDLDQPQHF.